This TCR beta chain was observed in a study of long-term antiretroviral therapy in people with HIV (dated 2022 in TCRdb). Looking at the study overall: Collection of the earliest samples took place about a decade ahead of the 2015 WHO recommendation for immediate ART, at a time when ART was typically delayed until CD4 counts fell. No cross-contamination during QIAcube processing turned up in test extractions that ran a monoclonal T-cell line alongside 33 polyclonal samples. This retrospective serial study examined whether starting ART and sustained HIV suppression were associated with changes in the composition and diversity of the TRB repertoire in peripheral blood. Eleven of the 30 participants with HIV were female. A total of 192 cryopreserved PBMC samples came from roughly 30 adults with confirmed HIV infection and were collected serially over a mean of around 6 years (range 1-12). What the research found in general, with its limitations: Narrower CDR3 length ranges were observed in HIV repertoires than in controls, and an antigen-experienced repertoire with only a slight naive shift after ART was suggested by the network structure. Expanded TRB clones identified before ART initiation dominated the repertoire at all time points, although this dominance fluctuated and declined in many PLHIV after ART. Starting ART was linked to a significant rise in TRB diversity, yet even with long-term ART the diversity remained significantly lower than in transplant donor controls. Unsorted PBMC were profiled instead of sorted CD4+ and CD8+ T cells because pre-ART samples had limited cell numbers. Owing to limited PBMC availability, only the TCR beta chain was sequenced, without alpha chain pairing. No data were available on ART adherence, viral resistance or therapy changes, limiting inferences about post-ART repertoire changes. The samples span the years 2004 to 2017, and the ART regimens used may be less effective than current regimens.

On this clone itself: It lacks a known antigen. Base qualities are not provided; no much larger clone lies one nucleotide away.

Inclusion was restricted to participants for whom at least one PBMC sample before ART initiation and at least two post-ART samples were available. Treatment was received in the United States of America by all participants with HIV. Cryopreserved samples of about 0.9-11 million PBMC were thawed and washed before DNA extraction. At the time of the earliest PBMC sample for each participant with HIV, ages ranged from 23 to 54 years. Each participant contributed PBMC samples from 1-4 timepoints before ART initiation and 2-8 timepoints after ART initiation, with a median of 7 samples. Serial HIV viral load, CD4+ T-cell count, ART history and demographic data were obtained for every participant. Genomic DNA was extracted from unsorted PBMC with a Qiagen kit on a QIAcube, with processing performed in batches of 12 samples. Sequencing of the TRB variable region was done with the immunoSEQ hsTCRB v3.0 assay at survey level resolution. A depth of roughly 35,000-50,000 T-cell genomes per sample was targeted for TRB sequencing. Pooled TRB libraries were sequenced on an Illumina MiSeq with a v3 150-cycle kit. The authors' analysis ran thus. Analysis of repertoires was carried out in R inside a reproducible Nextflow workflow spanning QC, data transformation and analysis. LymphoSeq2, an R package for exploring AIRR-Seq data, was used to implement the custom analyses. A few samples that produced fewer than 5000 total TRB sequences were removed, so 200 or so HIV repertoires were analyzed. Among the roughly 180 retained HIV repertoires, 55 to 60 were collected before ART initiation and around 130 after ART initiation. Repertoires were downsampled to 5000 TRB nucleotide sequences, with summary statistics averaged over 100 downsampling iterations. The analysis kept only TRB sequences whose CDR3 regions were at least seven amino acids long. Diversity was assessed using a clonality score derived from Shannon entropy and using the Gini coefficient. In the repertoire networks, any two of the top 5000 CDR3 amino acid sequences were linked whenever the two sequences differed by an edit distance of one. Antigen specificity groups and MHC restriction were predicted for TRB CDR3 amino acid sequences with GLIPH2. To flag known associations with CMV, EBV, HIV or tissue antigens, CDR3 amino acid sequences were compared against VDJdb and McPAS-TCR. Pre-ART, post-ART and control groups were compared with Wilcoxon signed-rank tests and Holm-Bonferroni correction. The table comes from immuneACCESS by way of TCRdb, which keeps in-frame sequences with V and J called. Part of the clones is missing from these tables; in studies checked, under half for an unresolved V gene and the rest for unknown reasons. V, J and clone size are those of that table, while D and trimming were read from the DNA. The sample contains about 38,000 clones, 80% to 85% of them found a single time. Roughly 5% of the sample is in the top ten clones.

At the junction V is shortened by 7 bases and J by 0 bases, with 9 bases in between. Per the germline V gene, SQVTM is the CDR1 and ANQGSEA is the CDR2. The CDR3 has 13 amino acids, counting the end cysteine and phenylalanine. CDR3 DNA only is kept here, 39 bases in frame from base 1. The TCR sequence derives from a man aged 18 to 30 with HIV. The chain links TRBV29-1 with TRBJ2-2, with the D gene not confidently named. The source was unsorted PBMCs, collected 1.5 years after starting antiretroviral therapy. The sequenced DNA is TGCAGCGGCGGAAGGCCGAACACCGGGGAGCTGTTTTTT. It specifies CSGGRPNTGELFF.